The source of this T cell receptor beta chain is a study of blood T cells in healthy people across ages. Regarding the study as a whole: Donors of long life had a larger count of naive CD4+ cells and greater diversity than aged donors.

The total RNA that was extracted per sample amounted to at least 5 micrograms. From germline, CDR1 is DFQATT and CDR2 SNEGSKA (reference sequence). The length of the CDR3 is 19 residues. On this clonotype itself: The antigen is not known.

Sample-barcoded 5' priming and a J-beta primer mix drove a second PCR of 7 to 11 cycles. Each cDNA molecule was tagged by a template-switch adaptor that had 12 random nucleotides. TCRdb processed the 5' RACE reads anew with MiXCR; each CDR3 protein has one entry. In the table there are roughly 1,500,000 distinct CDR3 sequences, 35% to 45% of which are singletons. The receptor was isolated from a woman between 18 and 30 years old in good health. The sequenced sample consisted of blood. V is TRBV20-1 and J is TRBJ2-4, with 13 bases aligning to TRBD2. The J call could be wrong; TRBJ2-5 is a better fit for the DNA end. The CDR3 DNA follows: TGCAGTGCCAACTCCCGGACTAGCGGGAGTTTTGTCAGCCAAGAGACCCAGTACTTC. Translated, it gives CSANSRTSGSFVSQETQYF.